This TCR beta chain stems from a study of a mutant IDH1 vaccine in newly diagnosed glioma. Study-level points and caveats: Top-clonotype changes in peripheral T cells seemed unrelated to pseudoprogression.

The CDR3 covers 16 residues. CDR1 MNHEY and CDR2 SMNVEV come from the germline V gene (reference sequence). V was cut by 2 bases and J by 4 bases, with 15 bases left in between. Concerning this clone itself: What it binds is unknown.

The data were produced by immunoSEQ multiplex PCR, yet TCRdb's version contains in-frame clones alone and is incomplete. The sample gives 30,000 to 40,000 clones, about four fifths of which show up once; approximately 22% is in the top ten. The time point is: week 5, during vaccination. With topical imiquimod, each dose of the vaccine consisted of 300 ug of mutant IDH1 20-mer peptide. This specimen consisted of PBMCs, obtained from a glioma patient whose treatment included an IDH1 peptide vaccine. The receptor was isolated from a man aged 30 to 39 with glioma. This chain links TRBV27 with TRBJ1-5; a weak D match, TRBD1 (6 bases). CDR3 in amino acids: CASSLGGARENQPQHF. The CDR3 nucleotides read TGTGCCAGCAGTTTAGGGGGGGCCCGGGAGAATCAGCCCCAGCATTTT.